This section outlines one T cell receptor (beta chain) sequence together with its context. Its binding antigen is unknown. No much larger clonotype is one base removed from it; base qualities were not supplied. Taken with the paper, the label for treatment or condition translates to: over 15 received Ad26.COV2.S at low or high dose, single or two shots; about five received placebo; per-sample allocation not given. For vaccine and placebo recipients, repertoires were sequenced using samples collected on day 63 after the first injection. Between 29 July and 7 August 2020, Cohort 1b enrolled 25 adults aged 18-55 years at one site in Boston, USA. Ad26.COV2.S was a replication-incompetent adenovirus type 26 vector that expressed a prefusion-stabilized SARS-CoV-2 spike protein derived from the original Wuhan strain. This sample was taken from a study of Ad26.COV2.S vaccination and SARS-CoV-2 variants (dated by TCRdb to the early 2020s). Some background on the complete study: Donors in the vaccine arm were drawn from COV1001, a multicentre, randomized, double-blind, placebo-controlled phase I-IIa trial testing Ad26.COV2.S in healthy adults. Ad26.COV2.S was given intramuscularly at 5x10^10 or 1x10^11 viral particles, as a single shot or as two shots 56 days apart. TCRbeta repertoire sequencing was used to assess the specificity and breadth of SARS-CoV-2-reactive T cell receptors after Ad26.COV2.S vaccination. A total of approximately 30 samples were included in the TCR-sequenced set, comprising roughly 19 Ad26.COV2.S vaccine recipients, 5 placebo recipients and 8 SARS-CoV-2 convalescent individuals. Trial participants were randomized into five groups of five, in which low-dose or high-dose Ad26.COV2.S was given once or twice, or placebo was given on both occasions. Blinding of investigators to trial group allocation was maintained during experiments and outcome assessment.

From its cysteine to its phenylalanine, the CDR3 spans 14 amino acids. Of the read, only the CDR3 DNA is kept; its 42 bases are in frame from base 1. The germline V gene encodes CDR1 ENHRY and CDR2 SYGVKD. The junction shows trimming of 8 bases on V and 5 bases on J, and the gene matches do not reach 2 bases of it. Broad study findings and their caveats: The study lacked the statistical power to compare responses across vaccine doses or regimens. After vaccination, substantial breadth of spike-specific CD8+ and CD4+ T cell responses was reported. Comparable non-spike TCR breadth was observed between vaccine and placebo recipients, consistent with only spike being contained in the vaccine. Higher spike-specific TCR breadth was observed in Ad26.COV2.S recipients than in placebo recipients (P = 0.0014). The authors noted that total T cell responses may have been underestimated by the TCR breadth and depth analyses.

TCRbeta CDR3 regions were sequenced with the immunoSEQ Assay. After extraction, genomic DNA underwent amplification by bias-controlled multiplex PCR, followed by high-throughput sequencing. In the source study's methods: To quantify the absolute abundance of each unique TCRbeta CDR3 region, sequences were collapsed and filtered. T cell fraction was estimated by normalizing TCRbeta template counts to usable DNA, with usable DNA measured through amplification of reference genes found in all nucleated cells. Repertoire TCRs were annotated as SARS-CoV-2-specific when V gene, CDR3 amino acid sequence and J gene were exactly matched to a known reactive TCR set. MIRA supplied the reference SARS-CoV-2 TCR set, which was filtered for enrichment in COVID-19-positive ImmuneCODE repertoires so that public or cross-reactive TCRs were removed. Drawing on the MIRA antigens, annotated TCRs were analysed further at the level of specific ORF or position within ORF. Breadth was defined as the number of annotated unique rearrangements divided by the total number of unique productive rearrangements, and depth was defined as the summed frequency of the annotated unique rearrangements. Two-sided Wilcoxon rank-sum tests were applied when comparing TCR breadth between groups. TCRdb obtained this table from immuneACCESS and retained in-frame rearrangements with V and J assigned. These tables miss some clones; where compared with another copy, unresolved V genes account for less than half of the shortfall, and the remainder is unexplained. Clone size and the V and J calls come from that table; the DNA yielded D and trimming. For this sample the table gives hundreds of thousands of clones, of which roughly 84% were detected only once. The top ten constitute 3.4% of the sample.

This TCR was sampled from a person between 18 and 65 years old who received the Ad26.COV2.S COVID-19 vaccine or a placebo. Sequenced here: peripheral blood, sampled in a trial of Ad26.COV2.S vaccine versus placebo. The chain is assembled from TRBV10-3 and TRBJ2-1; the junction holds 14 bases that match TRBD2. The DNA is as follows: TGTGCCATCCGGACTAGCGGGGGGAACAATGAGCAGTTCTTC. It encodes CAIRTSGGNNEQFF.